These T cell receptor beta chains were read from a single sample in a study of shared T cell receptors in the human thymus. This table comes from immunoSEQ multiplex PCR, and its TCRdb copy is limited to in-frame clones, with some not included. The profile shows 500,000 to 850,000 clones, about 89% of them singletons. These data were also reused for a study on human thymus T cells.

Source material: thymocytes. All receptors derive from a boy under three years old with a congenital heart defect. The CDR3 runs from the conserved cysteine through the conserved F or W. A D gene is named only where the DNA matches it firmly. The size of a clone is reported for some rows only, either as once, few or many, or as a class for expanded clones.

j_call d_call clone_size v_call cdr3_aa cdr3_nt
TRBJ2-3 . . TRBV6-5 CASSSYRGTDTQYF TGTGCCAGCAGTTCTTACAGGGGCACAGATACGCAGTATTTT
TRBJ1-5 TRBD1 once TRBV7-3 CASSFTGGQPQHF TGTGCCAGCAGCTTCACAGGGGGGCAGCCCCAGCATTTT
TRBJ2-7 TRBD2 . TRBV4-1 CASSRTPGLAGVKDEQYF TGCGCCAGCAGCCGGACCCCGGGACTAGCGGGAGTGAAGGACGAGCAGTACTTC
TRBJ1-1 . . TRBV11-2 CASSLQDTEAFF TGTGCCAGCAGCTTACAGGACACTGAAGCTTTCTTT
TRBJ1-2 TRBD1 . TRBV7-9 CASSLPGTVPNYGYTF TGTGCCAGCAGCCTACCCGGGACAGTCCCTAACTATGGCTACACCTTC
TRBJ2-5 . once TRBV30 CAWSVTGRGLETQYF TGTGCCTGGAGTGTAACAGGCAGGGGATTGGAGACCCAGTACTTC
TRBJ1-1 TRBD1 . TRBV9 CASSAAGTGAHTEAFF TGTGCCAGCAGCGCCGCCGGGACAGGGGCTCACACTGAAGCTTTCTTT
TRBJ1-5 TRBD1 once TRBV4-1 CASSPDRPQGLGNQPQHF TGCGCCAGCAGCCCCGACCGACCACAGGGGTTGGGCAATCAGCCCCAGCATTTT
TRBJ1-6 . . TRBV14 CASSDGTPYNSPLHF TGTGCCAGCAGCGACGGGACACCGTATAATTCACCCCTCCACTTT
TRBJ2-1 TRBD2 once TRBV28 CASSFDGRGGNEQFF TGTGCCAGCAGTTTCGACGGGAGGGGGGGAAATGAGCAGTTCTTC
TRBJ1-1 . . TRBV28 CASSLFPGWFVNTEAFF TGTGCCAGCAGTTTATTTCCAGGGTGGTTTGTGAACACTGAAGCTTTCTTT
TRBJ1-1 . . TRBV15 CATSRDVGAEAFF TGTGCCACCAGCAGAGATGTGGGGGCGGAAGCTTTCTTT
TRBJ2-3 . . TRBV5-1 CASSLAGGDTQYF TGCGCCAGCAGCCTAGCCGGGGGAGATACGCAGTATTTT
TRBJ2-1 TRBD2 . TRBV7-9 CASSYHQGIASRGGHEQFF TGTGCCAGCAGCTACCACCAGGGGATCGCTAGCCGGGGGGGCCATGAGCAGTTCTTC
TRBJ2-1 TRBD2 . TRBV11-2 CATKPGTSGSEQFF TGTGCCACCAAACCCGGGACTAGCGGTAGTGAGCAGTTCTTC
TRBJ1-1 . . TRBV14 CASSQESRPAGDMNTEAFF TGTGCCAGCAGCCAAGAGTCGCGGCCGGCTGGGGACATGAACACTGAAGCTTTCTTT